This T cell receptor (beta chain) was sequenced in a study of cytomegalovirus exposure and HLA in healthy donors. PCR amplification relied on 60 Vbeta primers (plus 13 Jbeta primers). TCRdb's copy holds only in-frame clones and misses some; the assay was immunoSEQ multiplex PCR. The sample has around 120,000 clones, about 80% seen once. Study-level findings and limits: The study recorded about 160 TCR beta chains that were cytomegalovirus-associated. In vitro work confirmed that a few CMV-associated chains recognize CMV antigens.

Germline assignment: CDR1 SGHRS and CDR2 YFSETQ. The CDR3 extends over 14 amino acids. The V end lost 1 base, the J end lost 2 bases, and 9 bases lay between the germline ends. This clone was seen a few times. Its target is unknown. The chain employs TRBV5-1 and TRBJ2-5; the D is unclear. The specimen sequenced was PBMCs. The origin of this receptor is a female donor in good health and CMV-seropositive. CDR3 nucleotide sequence: TGCGCCAGCAGCTTGCTGACACAACAAGAGACCCAGTACTTC. Protein product: CASSLLTQQETQYF.